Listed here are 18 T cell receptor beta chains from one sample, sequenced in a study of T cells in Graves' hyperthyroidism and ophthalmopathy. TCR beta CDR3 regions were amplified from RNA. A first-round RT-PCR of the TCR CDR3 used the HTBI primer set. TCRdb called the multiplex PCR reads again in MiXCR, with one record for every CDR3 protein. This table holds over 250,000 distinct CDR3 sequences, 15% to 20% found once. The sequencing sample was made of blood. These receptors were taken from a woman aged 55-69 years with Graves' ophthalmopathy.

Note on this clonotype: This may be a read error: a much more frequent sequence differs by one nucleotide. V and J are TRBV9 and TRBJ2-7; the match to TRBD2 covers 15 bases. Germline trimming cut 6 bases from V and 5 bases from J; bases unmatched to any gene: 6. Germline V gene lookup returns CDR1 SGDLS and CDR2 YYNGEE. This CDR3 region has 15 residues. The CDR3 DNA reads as TGTGCCAGCACCCGGACTAGCGGGAGGGTTGACGAGCAGTACTTC. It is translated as CASTRTSGRVDEQYF.

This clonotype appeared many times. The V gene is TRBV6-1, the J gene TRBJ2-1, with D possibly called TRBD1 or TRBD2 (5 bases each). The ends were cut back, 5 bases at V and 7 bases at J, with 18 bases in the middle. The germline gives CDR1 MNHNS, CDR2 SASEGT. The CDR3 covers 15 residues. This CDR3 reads CASSYRYTGGNEQFF. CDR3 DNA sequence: TGTGCCAGCAGTTATAGGTACACAGGAGGAAATGAGCAGTTCTTC.

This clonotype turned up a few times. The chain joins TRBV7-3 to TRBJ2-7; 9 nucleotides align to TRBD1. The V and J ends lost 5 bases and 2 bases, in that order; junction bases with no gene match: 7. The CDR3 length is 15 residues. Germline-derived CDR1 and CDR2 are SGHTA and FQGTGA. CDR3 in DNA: TGTGCCAGCAGCCCAGGGACAGGGATTACCTACGAGCAGTACTTC. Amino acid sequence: CASSPGTGITYEQYF.

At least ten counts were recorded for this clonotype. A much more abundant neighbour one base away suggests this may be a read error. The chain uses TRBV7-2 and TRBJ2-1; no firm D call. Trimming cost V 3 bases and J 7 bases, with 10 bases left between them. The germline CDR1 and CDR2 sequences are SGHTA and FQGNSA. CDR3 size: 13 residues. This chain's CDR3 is CASSFSSENEQFF. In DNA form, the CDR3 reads TGTGCCAGCAGCTTCAGTTCGGAGAATGAGCAGTTCTTC.

CDR3 region: CASSLGSTMNTEAFF. CDR3 DNA: TGTGCCAGCAGCTTGGGCAGTACTATGAACACTGAAGCTTTCTTT. The chain uses TRBV7-2 and TRBJ1-1; D is uncertain. Trimming cost V 3 bases and J 0 bases, with 11 bases left between them. This CDR3 comprises 15 residues. Per germline, CDR1 SGHTA and CDR2 FQGNSA. Looking up the rest from reference TRBV7-2 and TRBJ1-1 gives the full variable domain: GAGVSQSPSNKVTEKGKDVELRCDPISGHTALYWYRQSLGQGLEFLIYFQGNSAPDKSGLPSDRFSAERTGGSVSTLTIQRTQQEDSAVYLCASSLGSTMNTEAFFGQGTRLTVV.

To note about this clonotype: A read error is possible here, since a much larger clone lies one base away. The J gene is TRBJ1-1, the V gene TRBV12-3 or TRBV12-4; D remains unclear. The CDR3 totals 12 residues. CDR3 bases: TGTGCCAGCGGTTTGTCTGCCACTGAAGCTTTCTTT. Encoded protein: CASGLSATEAFF.

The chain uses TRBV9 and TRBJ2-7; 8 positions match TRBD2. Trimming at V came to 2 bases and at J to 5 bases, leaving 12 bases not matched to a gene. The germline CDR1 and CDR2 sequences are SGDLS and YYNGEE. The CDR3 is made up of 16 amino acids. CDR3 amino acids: CASSVGPGTRFHEQYF. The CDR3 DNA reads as TGTGCCAGCAGCGTCGGACCCGGGACTAGGTTCCACGAGCAGTACTTC.

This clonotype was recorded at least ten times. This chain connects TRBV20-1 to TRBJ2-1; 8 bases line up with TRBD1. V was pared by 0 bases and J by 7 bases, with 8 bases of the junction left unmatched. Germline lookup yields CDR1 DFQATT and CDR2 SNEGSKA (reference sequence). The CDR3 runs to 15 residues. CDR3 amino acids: CSARDGRGQLNEQFF. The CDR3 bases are TGCAGTGCTAGAGATGGCAGGGGGCAGCTTAATGAGCAGTTCTTC.

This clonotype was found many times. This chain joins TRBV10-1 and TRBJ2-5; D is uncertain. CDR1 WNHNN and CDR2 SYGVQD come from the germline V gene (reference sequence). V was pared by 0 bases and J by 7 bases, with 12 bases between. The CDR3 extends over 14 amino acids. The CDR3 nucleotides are TGCGCCAGCAGTGAGTCGATCGGGTTCGGGACCCAGTACTTC. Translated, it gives CASSESIGFGTQYF.

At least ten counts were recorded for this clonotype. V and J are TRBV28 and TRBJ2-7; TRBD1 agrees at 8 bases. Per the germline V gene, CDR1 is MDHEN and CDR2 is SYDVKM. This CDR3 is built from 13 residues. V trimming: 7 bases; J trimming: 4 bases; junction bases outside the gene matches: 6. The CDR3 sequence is CASNARTGYEQYF. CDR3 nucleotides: TGTGCCAGCAACGCCCGGACAGGGTACGAGCAGTACTTC. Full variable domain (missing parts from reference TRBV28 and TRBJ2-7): DVKVTQSSRYLVKRTGEKVFLECVQDMDHENMFWYRQDPGLGLRLIYFSYDVKMKEKGDIPEGYSVSREKKERFSLILESASTNQTSMYLCASNARTGYEQYFGPGTRLTVT.

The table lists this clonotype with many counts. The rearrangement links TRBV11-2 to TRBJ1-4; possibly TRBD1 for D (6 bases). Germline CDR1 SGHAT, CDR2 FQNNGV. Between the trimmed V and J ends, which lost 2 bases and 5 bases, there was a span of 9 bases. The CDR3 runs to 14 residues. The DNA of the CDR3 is TGTGCCAGCAGCTTAACAGGGAGAAATGAAAAACTGTTTTTT. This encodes CASSLTGRNEKLFF. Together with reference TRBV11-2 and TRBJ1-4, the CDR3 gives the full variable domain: EAGVAQSPRYKIIEKRQSVAFWCNPISGHATLYWYQQILGQGPKLLIQFQNNGVVDDSQLPKDRFSAERLKGVDSTLKIQPAKLEDSAVYLCASSLTGRNEKLFFGSGTQLSVL.

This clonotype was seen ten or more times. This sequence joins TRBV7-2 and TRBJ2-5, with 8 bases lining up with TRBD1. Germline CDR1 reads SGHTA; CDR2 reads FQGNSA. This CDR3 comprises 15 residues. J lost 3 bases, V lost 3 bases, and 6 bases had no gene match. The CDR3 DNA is TGTGCCAGCAGCTTCGGCAGGGGGCTCGAAGAGACCCAGTACTTC. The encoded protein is CASSFGRGLEETQYF.

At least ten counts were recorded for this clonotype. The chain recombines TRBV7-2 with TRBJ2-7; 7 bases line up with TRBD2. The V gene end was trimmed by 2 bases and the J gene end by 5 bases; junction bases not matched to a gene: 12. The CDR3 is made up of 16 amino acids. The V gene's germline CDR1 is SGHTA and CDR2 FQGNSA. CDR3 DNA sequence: TGTGCCAGCAGCTTAAATGCGGGCGGGAGTCGTAACGAGCAGTACTTC. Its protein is CASSLNAGGSRNEQYF.

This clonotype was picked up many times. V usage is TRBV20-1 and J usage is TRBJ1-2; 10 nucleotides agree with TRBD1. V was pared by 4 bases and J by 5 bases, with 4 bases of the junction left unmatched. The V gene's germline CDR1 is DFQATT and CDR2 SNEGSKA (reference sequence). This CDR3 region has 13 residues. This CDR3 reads CSAKPGQGYGYTF. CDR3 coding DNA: TGCAGTGCTAAGCCGGGACAGGGGTATGGCTACACCTTC.

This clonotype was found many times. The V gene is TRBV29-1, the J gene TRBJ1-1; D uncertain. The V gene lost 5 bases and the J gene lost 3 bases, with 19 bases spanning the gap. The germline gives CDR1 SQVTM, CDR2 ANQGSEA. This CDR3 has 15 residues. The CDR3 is CSVSPRAERDTEAFF. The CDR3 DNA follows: TGCAGCGTTTCCCCCCGGGCTGAGAGGGACACTGAAGCTTTCTTT.

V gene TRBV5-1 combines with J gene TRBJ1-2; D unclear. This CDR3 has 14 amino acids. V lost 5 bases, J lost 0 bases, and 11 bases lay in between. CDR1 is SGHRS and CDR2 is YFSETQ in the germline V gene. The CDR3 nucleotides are TGCGCCAGCAGGTCGGAACCGGCTAACTATGGCTACACCTTC. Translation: CASRSEPANYGYTF.

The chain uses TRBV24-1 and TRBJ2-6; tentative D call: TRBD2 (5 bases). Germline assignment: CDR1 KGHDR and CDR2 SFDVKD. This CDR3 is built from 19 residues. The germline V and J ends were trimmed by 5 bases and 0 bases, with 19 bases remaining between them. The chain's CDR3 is CATSGGKVLEDSGANVLTF. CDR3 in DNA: TGTGCCACCAGTGGAGGGAAGGTTCTTGAGGACTCTGGGGCCAACGTCCTGACTTTC.

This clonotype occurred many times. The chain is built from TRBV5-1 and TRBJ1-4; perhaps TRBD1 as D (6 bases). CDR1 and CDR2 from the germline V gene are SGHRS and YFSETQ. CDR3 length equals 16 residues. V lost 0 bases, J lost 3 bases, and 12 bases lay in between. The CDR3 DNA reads TGCGCCAGCAGCTTGGATCCCCAGGGGTCTAATGAAAAACTGTTTTTT. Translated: CASSLDPQGSNEKLFF.